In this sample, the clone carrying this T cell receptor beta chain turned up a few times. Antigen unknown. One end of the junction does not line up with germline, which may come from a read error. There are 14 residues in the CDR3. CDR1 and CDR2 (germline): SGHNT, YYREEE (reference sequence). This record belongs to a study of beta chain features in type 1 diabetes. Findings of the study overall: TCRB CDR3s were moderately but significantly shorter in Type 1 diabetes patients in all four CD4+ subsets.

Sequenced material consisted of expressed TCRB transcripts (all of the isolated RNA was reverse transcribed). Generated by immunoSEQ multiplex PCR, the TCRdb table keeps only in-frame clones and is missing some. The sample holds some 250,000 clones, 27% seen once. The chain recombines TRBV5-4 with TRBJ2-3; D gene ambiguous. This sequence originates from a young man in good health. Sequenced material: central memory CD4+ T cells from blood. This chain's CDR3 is CASSQQHSADTQYF. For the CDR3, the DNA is TGCGCCAGCAGCCAACAGCACTCAGCAGATACGCAGTATTTT.